The 4 T cell receptor beta chains in this list originate from one sample, sequenced in a study of T cell repertoires in cytomegalovirus infection. Their antigens are not known. TCRdb recomputed calls from the reads with MiXCR, one row per CDR3 protein. The sample carries about half a million distinct CDR3 sequences, roughly 34% recorded once. Sequenced material: cultured PBMCs, taken from culture after CMV antigen stimulation. The origin of the receptors is a human donor in good health (CMV status not recorded). Some clones in this sample may be carry-over from other donors' samples.

Only a few counts were recorded for this clonotype. The chain employs TRBV28 and TRBJ2-7; no clear D gene. The CDR3 totals 13 residues. Looked up from germline, CDR1 is MDHEN and CDR2 is SYDVKM. V dropped 8 bases and J dropped 2 bases, with 13 bases sitting between them. The CDR3 is CASLGVLAYEQYF. CDR3 DNA sequence: TGTGCCAGCCTCGGCGTGCTAGCCTACGAGCAGTACTTC.

The chain joins TRBV7-2 to TRBJ2-5; tentatively, D is TRBD1 (5 bases). The V end was cut by 8 bases, the J end by 4 bases, with 23 bases between. This CDR3 is built from 16 residues. The germline CDR1 and CDR2 sequences are SGHTA and FQGNSA. The CDR3 DNA is TGTGCCAGCGCAACTGGGGCGGCCCGGTTTGTAGAGACCCAGTACTTC. Translated, it gives CASATGAARFVETQYF. Together with reference TRBV7-2 and TRBJ2-5, the CDR3 gives the full variable domain: GAGVSQSPSNKVTEKGKDVELRCDPISGHTALYWYRQSLGQGLEFLIYFQGNSAPDKSGLPSDRFSAERTGGSVSTLTIQRTQQEDSAVYLCASATGAARFVETQYFGPGTRLLVL.

In this sample, this clonotype turned up a few times. The chain recombines TRBV6-1 with TRBJ2-7, with a weak D call TRBD1 (5 bases). The length of the CDR3 is 12 residues. Germline V gives CDR1 MNHNS, CDR2 SASEGT. Trimming stripped 8 bases from V and 6 bases from J, with 14 bases between. CDR3 DNA sequence: TGTGCCAGCTCAGGGCTTCGAGGCGAGCAGTACGTC. Translation: CASSGLRGEQYV.

There are a few counts of this clonotype. The genes are TRBV6-5 and TRBJ2-1, with 9 bases aligning to TRBD2. With V trimmed by 7 bases and J by 7 bases, 14 bases remained unmatched. Germline values: CDR1 MNHEY, CDR2 SVGAGI. There are 16 residues in the CDR3. Here the CDR3 reads CASTYSSGSLGNEQFF. For the CDR3, the DNA is TGTGCCAGCACCTATAGTAGCGGGAGCCTCGGAAATGAGCAGTTCTTC.